One and the same sample provided the 30 T cell receptor beta chains below, sequenced in a study of OX40 agonist ivuxolimab in advanced cancers. The assay was immunoSEQ multiplex PCR, and TCRdb's table has in-frame clones only and misses some. The table lists tens of thousands of clones, approximately 80% of them singletons. The material was CD4+ or CD8+ T cells sorted from blood, obtained in a trial of the OX40 agonist ivuxolimab. The receptors originated from an adult with an advanced solid tumor such as melanoma, head and neck, liver or kidney cancer.

V is TRBV18 and J is TRBJ1-5; D may be TRBD1 (5 bases). This CDR3 has 15 amino acids. The V and J ends lost 1 base and 10 bases respectively, with 17 bases between them. Per the germline V gene, CDR1 is KGHSH and CDR2 is LQKENI. The CDR3 spells CASSPLGGAEGPQHF. The CDR3 DNA follows: TGTGCCAGCTCACCACTAGGAGGGGCGGAAGGACCCCAGCATTTT. The whole variable domain, remainder taken from reference TRBV18 and TRBJ1-5, is NAGVMQNPRHLVRRRGQEARLRCSPMKGHSHVYWYRQLPEEGLKFMVYLQKENIIDESGMPKERFSAEFPKEGPSILRIQQVVRGDSAAYFCASSPLGGAEGPQHFGDGTRLSIL.

This chain joins TRBV2 and TRBJ1-2; the match to TRBD1 covers 9 bases. V gave up 2 bases and J gave up 8 bases; unmatched junction bases: 6. Germline V gene sequence: CDR1 SNHLY, CDR2 FYNNEI. The CDR3 contains 14 residues. The CDR3 reads CASSESQGARGYTF. The CDR3 DNA is TGTGCCAGCAGTGAATCACAGGGGGCCAGGGGCTACACCTTC. Complete variable domain (other parts from reference TRBV2 and TRBJ1-2): EPEVTQTPSHQVTQMGQEVILRCVPISNHLYFYWYRQILGQKVEFLVSFYNNEISEKSEIFDDQFSVERPDGSNFTLKIRSTKLEDSAMYFCASSESQGARGYTFGSGTRLTVV.

The chain recombines TRBV19 with TRBJ2-1; D gene unclear. This CDR3 has 12 residues. Germline-derived CDR1 and CDR2 are LNHDA and SQIVND (reference sequence). The V gene lost 5 bases and the J gene lost 5 bases, with 7 bases spanning the gap. CDR3 region: CASSWANNEQFF. The CDR3 DNA is TGTGCCAGTAGTTGGGCCAACAATGAGCAGTTCTTC. Full variable domain (outside the CDR3, taken from reference TRBV19 and TRBJ2-1): DGGITQSPKYLFRKEGQNVTLSCEQNLNHDAMYWYRQDPGQGLRLIYYSQIVNDFQKGDIAEGYSVSREKKESFPLTVTSAQKNPTAFYLCASSWANNEQFFGPGTRLTVL.

The chain's CDR3 is CASSYSTGTGFSEQFF. The CDR3 region has the DNA TGTGCCAGCAGTTATTCAACCGGGACAGGGTTTAGTGAGCAGTTCTTC. V gene TRBV6-5 combines with J gene TRBJ2-1, with TRBD1 matching over 9 bases. Per germline, CDR1 MNHEY and CDR2 SVGAGI. The CDR3 spans 16 residues. The V segment lost 3 bases and the J segment 9 bases; nucleotides outside the gene matches: 12.

The genes are TRBV20-1 and TRBJ1-3, with D unclear. This CDR3 contains 10 residues. Trimming removed 5 bases from V and 8 bases from J, with 7 bases in between. Germline V gene data show CDR1 as DFQATT and CDR2 as SNEGSKA (reference sequence). The CDR3, as DNA: TGCAGTGCTCGGCAGGACACCATATATTTT. The encoded protein is CSARQDTIYF.

The chain recombines TRBV5-1 with TRBJ2-2; TRBD2 agrees at 10 bases. The germline V gene has CDR1 SGHRS and CDR2 YFSETQ. There are 15 residues in the CDR3. The ends lost 4 bases at V and 4 bases at J; junction bases unmatched: 4. This CDR3 is CASSRSGGTTGELFF. Written as DNA, the CDR3 is TGCGCCAGCAGCCGTAGCGGGGGGACCACCGGGGAGCTGTTTTTT.

This chain joins TRBV11-2 and TRBJ2-1; 13 nucleotides line up with TRBD2. The trim removed 4 bases at V and 12 bases at J, leaving 12 bases unmatched. CDR3 length: 16 residues. The germline gives CDR1 SGHAT, CDR2 FQNNGV. DNA for the CDR3: TGTGCCAGCAGCTCCGCCGGGACTAGCGGGGTTGGAGGGCAGTTCTTC. Residues: CASSSAGTSGVGGQFF.

This clone was observed a single time. The DNA for the CDR3 is TGTGCCAGCAGCTGGCGGGGCACAGATACGCAGTATTTT. This codes for CASSWRGTDTQYF. This sequence joins TRBV5-4 and TRBJ2-3, with TRBD2 as a possible D gene (5 bases). V lost 3 bases to trimming and J lost 1 base, with 6 bases between them. Germline V gene sequence: CDR1 SGHNT, CDR2 YYREEE (reference sequence). The CDR3 runs to 13 residues.

The chain uses TRBV28 and TRBJ2-3, with D perhaps TRBD2 (5 bases). Trimming cost V 4 bases and J 2 bases, with 13 bases left between them. The CDR3 sequence is 15 residues long. Germline values: CDR1 MDHEN, CDR2 SYDVKM. CDR3 sequence (DNA): TGTGCCAGCAGTTCTCCCGGGATACTCACAGATACGCAGTATTTT. It is translated as CASSSPGILTDTQYF.

The rearrangement joins TRBV27 to TRBJ2-6; 7 bases are a match to TRBD1. CDR3 length equals 19 residues. From germline, CDR1 is MNHEY and CDR2 SMNVEV (reference sequence). J was trimmed by 2 bases and V by 0 bases; bases with no gene match: 10. The CDR3 region is CASSLSIQGTFPGANVLTF. The CDR3, as DNA: TGTGCCAGCAGTTTATCGATACAGGGGACCTTTCCTGGGGCCAACGTCCTGACTTTC.

The chain has TRBV7-9 and TRBJ2-4, with D perhaps matching TRBD2 (5 bases). There are 11 residues in the CDR3. The germline V gene encodes CDR1 SEHNR and CDR2 FQNEAQ (reference sequence). For the CDR3, the DNA is TGTGCGTGTGGGGAGAGTGACATTCAGTACTTC. This translates into CACGESDIQYF. The full variable domain, rest sourced from reference TRBV7-9 and TRBJ2-4, is DTGVSQNPRHKITKRGQNVTFRCDPISEHNRLYWYRQTLGQGPEFLTYFQNEAQLEKSRLLSDRFSAERPKGSFSTLEIQRTEQGDSAMYLCACGESDIQYFGAGTRLSVL.

The chain recombines TRBV11-3 with TRBJ2-2, with D unclear. CDR3 size: 13 residues. CDR1 is SGHNT and CDR2 is YENEEA in the germline V gene. The V and J ends lost 1 base and 4 bases respectively, with 4 bases between them. As DNA, the CDR3 is TGTGCCAGCAGCTTAGCTGTCACCGGGGAGCTGTTTTTT. Its translation is CASSLAVTGELFF.

Only one count was recorded for this clone. The chain combines TRBV7-6 with TRBJ1-1; D perhaps matches TRBD1 (5 bases). Trimming removed 5 bases at V and 1 base at J, with 17 bases between. CDR3 length: 16 amino acids. Germline CDR1 reads SGHVS; CDR2 reads FNYEAQ. The CDR3 nucleotides read TGTGCCAGCAGCCCCAGCCTCGACCAGGGGAACACTGAAGCTTTCTTT. This encodes CASSPSLDQGNTEAFF.

This clone was seen a few times. This chain uses TRBV5-1 with TRBJ1-1, with 7 bases fitting TRBD1. Germline CDR1 is SGHRS and CDR2 is YFSETQ. The V and J ends lost 4 bases and 1 base, in that order; junction bases with no gene match: 7. This CDR3 is 15 amino acids long. DNA of the CDR3: TGCGCCAGCAGCCCCCCGGGACAGCGGAACACTGAAGCTTTCTTT. Its translation: CASSPPGQRNTEAFF.

This clone came up once. This chain uses TRBV28 with TRBJ2-4; D remains unclear. Per the germline V gene, CDR1 is MDHEN and CDR2 is SYDVKM. This CDR3 is built from 12 residues. V was trimmed by 4 bases and J by 7 bases, leaving 8 bases between them. The CDR3 nucleotides read TGTGCCAGCAGTTCCGGTAGTAACATTCAGTACTTC. As protein: CASSSGSNIQYF.

The gene calls are TRBV10-3 and TRBJ2-7, with no clear D. The V and J ends lost 3 bases and 3 bases respectively, with 9 bases between them. Per the germline V gene, CDR1 is ENHRY and CDR2 is SYGVKD. The CDR3 is 13 residues long. CDR3 sequence reads: CAISDSGSYEQYF. For the CDR3, the DNA is TGTGCCATCAGTGATTCCGGCAGCTACGAGCAGTACTTC.

This chain joins TRBV28 and TRBJ2-1; 11 bases match TRBD2. Germline CDR1 is MDHEN and CDR2 is SYDVKM. The ends lost 6 bases at V and 8 bases at J; junction bases unmatched: 9. The CDR3 has 15 amino acids. CDR3 region: CASSPLAGGRYEQFF. In nucleotides, the CDR3 is TGTGCCAGCAGCCCCTTAGCGGGGGGGCGGTATGAGCAGTTCTTC.

Remarks on this clone: Other DNA sequences within the sample encode an identical CDR3. CDR3 in DNA: TGTGCCAGCAGTGAAGAGGGGTATGGCTACACCTTC. It is translated as CASSEEGYGYTF. The chain uses TRBV6-1 and TRBJ1-2, with D possibly matching TRBD1 (5 bases). V shed 1 base and J shed 5 bases, with 5 bases lying between them. CDR3 length: 12 residues. CDR1 and CDR2 (germline): MNHNS, SASEGT.

Sample share makes this clone medium-sized (0.01 to 0.1%). The rearrangement uses TRBV5-1 and TRBJ1-5; D is possibly TRBD1 (5 bases). From germline, CDR1 is SGHRS and CDR2 YFSETQ. Deletions cut 4 bases from V and 3 bases from J, with 14 bases between. CDR3 length equals 15 residues. The DNA for the CDR3 is TGCGCCAGCAGCCCGGGGACGGTAAACAATCAGCCCCAGCATTTT. Protein product: CASSPGTVNNQPQHF.

This clone was observed once. One junction end does not reproduce the germline sequence, and a read error may be involved. The chain joins TRBV18 to TRBJ2-7; 8 positions match TRBD2. From germline, CDR1 is KGHSH and CDR2 LQKENI. The CDR3 extends over 15 amino acids. Here the CDR3 DNA reads TGTGCCACCTCACCAATACTAGCGGCGGCCTACGAGCAGTACTTC. Residues: CATSPILAAAYEQYF. Supplemented by reference TRBV18 and TRBJ2-7, the full variable domain reads NAGVMQNPRHLVRRRGQEARLRCSPMKGHSHVYWYRQLPEEGLKFMVYLQKENIIDESGMPKERFSAEFPKEGPSILRIQQVVRGDSAAYFCATSPILAAAYEQYFGPGTRLTVT.

The genes are TRBV4-3 and TRBJ1-1; TRBD1 might be the D (5 bases). Germline CDR1 is LGHNA and CDR2 is YSLEER. Trimming took 0 bases from V and 5 from J, leaving 10 bases between them. The length of the CDR3 is 14 residues. The CDR3 loop is CASSQDRDWTEAFF. The CDR3 nucleotides are TGCGCCAGCAGCCAAGACAGGGACTGGACTGAAGCTTTCTTT.

This chain joins TRBV19 and TRBJ1-2, with no clear D. V gave up 7 bases and J gave up 5 bases, with 14 bases separating them. Per germline, CDR1 LNHDA and CDR2 SQIVND (reference sequence). The CDR3 runs 13 residues. CDR3 nucleotides: TGTGCCAGTACCCAAGGCGTCAGTTATGGCTACACCTTC. This codes for CASTQGVSYGYTF.

The chain has TRBV19 and TRBJ1-2; 9 bases are a match to TRBD1. The CDR3 length is 17 residues. V shed 1 base and J 3 bases; nucleotides not matched to a gene: 9. From germline, CDR1 is LNHDA and CDR2 SQIVND (reference sequence). CDR3 loop: CASSIGSGQGGDYGYTF. The CDR3 DNA sequence: TGTGCCAGTAGTATAGGATCGGGACAGGGTGGCGACTATGGCTACACCTTC.

This chain links TRBV10-3 with TRBJ1-3, with unresolved D. Germline CDR1 is ENHRY and CDR2 is SYGVKD. The CDR3 has 13 amino acids. Deletions cut 1 base from V and 0 bases from J, with 1 base between. CDR3 sequence (DNA): TGTGCCATCAGTGAGTTCTCTGGAAACACCATATATTTT. Amino acids: CAISEFSGNTIYF.

The chain recombines TRBV7-9 with TRBJ2-4, with 8 positions matching TRBD2. Germline trimming cut 5 bases from V and 0 bases from J; bases unmatched to any gene: 3. The CDR3 sequence is 15 residues long. CDR1 SEHNR and CDR2 FQNEAQ come from the germline V gene (reference sequence). The CDR3 loop reads CASSPLAEAKNIQYF. Here the CDR3 DNA reads TGTGCCAGCAGCCCACTAGCGGAAGCCAAAAACATTCAGTACTTC.

The V and J genes are TRBV11-3 and TRBJ2-2; weak D call: TRBD1 (6 bases). V lost 4 bases to trimming and J lost 5 bases, with 8 bases between them. There are 13 residues in the CDR3. Germline CDR1 SGHNT, CDR2 YENEEA. The CDR3 DNA is TGTGCCAGCAGCTCCCAGGGGACCGGGGAGCTGTTTTTT. As protein: CASSSQGTGELFF.

V is TRBV6-5 and J is TRBJ2-1; 10 bases fit TRBD2. Germline CDR1 is MNHEY and CDR2 is SVGAGI. V was pared by 0 bases and J by 7 bases, with 6 bases of the junction left unmatched. The CDR3 totals 16 residues. CDR3 nucleotides: TGTGCCAGCAGTTACTCGATGCTAGCGGGAGTGAATGAGCAGTTCTTC. Translation gives CASSYSMLAGVNEQFF.

The chain combines TRBV5-4 with TRBJ1-6, with D unresolved. CDR3 size: 12 residues. With 4 bases removed from V and 7 bases from J, the gap between germline ends came to 6 bases. The germline CDR1 and CDR2 sequences are SGHNT and YYREEE (reference sequence). DNA of the CDR3: TGTGCCAGCAGCACGTTAAATTCACCCCTCCACTTT. Protein: CASSTLNSPLHF.

The chain joins TRBV27 to TRBJ2-3, with D perhaps assigned TRBD1 or TRBD2 (5 bases each). Per germline, CDR1 MNHEY and CDR2 SMNVEV (reference sequence). The CDR3 extends over 16 amino acids. Trimming stripped 5 bases from V and 8 bases from J, with 23 bases between. This chain's CDR3 is CASSPIPGPPERTQYF. CDR3 DNA sequence: TGTGCCAGCAGTCCTATACCGGGACCCCCCGAGCGTACGCAGTATTTT.

This rearrangement joins TRBV18 to TRBJ1-1; D might be TRBD1 (6 bases). Deletions cut 4 bases from V and 1 base from J, with 13 bases between. Germline CDR1 is KGHSH and CDR2 is LQKENI. The CDR3 is 15 residues long. The CDR3 here is CASSLGHSSNTEAFF. CDR3 in DNA: TGTGCCAGCTCACTGGGACATAGCTCGAACACTGAAGCTTTCTTT. Filled out from reference TRBV18 and TRBJ1-1, the complete variable domain reads NAGVMQNPRHLVRRRGQEARLRCSPMKGHSHVYWYRQLPEEGLKFMVYLQKENIIDESGMPKERFSAEFPKEGPSILRIQQVVRGDSAAYFCASSLGHSSNTEAFFGQGTRLTVV.